The 12 T cell receptor beta chains presented below share a single source sample, sequenced in a study of cytomegalovirus exposure and HLA in healthy donors. Sequencing was performed with immunoSEQ multiplex PCR; in TCRdb, only in-frame clones are kept and a portion is missing. Found here are under 200,000 clones, roughly 86% of them singletons; the top ten hold more than 3.5%. Sequenced sample: PBMCs. The receptors were sampled from a man aged 18 to 29 in good health and CMV-seropositive.

This chain joins TRBV4-1 and TRBJ1-4; 8 bases line up with TRBD1. The CDR3 contains 14 residues. Per the germline V gene, CDR1 is MGHRA and CDR2 is YSYEKL. V lost 2 bases and J lost 8; bases outside the gene matches: 4. The DNA of the CDR3 is TGCGCCAGCAGCCAACAGGGGGCGGAGGAAAAACTGTTTTTT. It yields the protein CASSQQGAEEKLFF.

The J gene is TRBJ2-7, the V gene TRBV13; weak D call: TRBD1 (6 bases). The germline V gene has CDR1 PRHDT and CDR2 FYEKMQ (reference sequence). The CDR3 is 14 residues long. V was cut by 6 bases and J by 2 bases, with 14 bases left in between. The CDR3 coding sequence is TGTGCCAGCAGATCTGGACAGTTAGCCTACGAGCAGTACTTC. Translating it yields CASRSGQLAYEQYF.

This chain joins TRBV7-9 and TRBJ2-7; TRBD1 is a possible D gene (6 bases). The length of the CDR3 is 15 residues. The V and J ends lost 1 base and 3 bases respectively, with 13 bases between them. Per germline, CDR1 SEHNR and CDR2 FQNEAQ (reference sequence). The CDR3 sequence is CASSLGGLDFYEQYF. The CDR3 nucleotides read TGTGCCAGCAGCTTAGGGGGGCTAGACTTCTACGAGCAGTACTTC.

This rearrangement joins TRBV13 to TRBJ2-4; perhaps TRBD2 as D (6 bases). Trimming shortened V by 0 bases and J by 1 base, and 10 bases separated the two germline ends. This CDR3 is built from 16 residues. Germline CDR1 is PRHDT and CDR2 is FYEKMQ (reference sequence). CDR3 region: CASSLGKGLAKNIQYF. DNA for the CDR3: TGTGCCAGCAGCTTAGGCAAGGGACTGGCCAAAAACATTCAGTACTTC.

The V and J genes are TRBV12-2 and TRBJ2-2; TRBD2, as called in the table, went unchecked against the DNA. TRBV12-2 is an annotated pseudogene. The CDR3 totals 20 residues. CDR3 in DNA: TGTGCAAGTCGCTTACCCGGGACTAGCGGGAGGGCCGAAAACACCGGGGAGCTGTTTTTT. The encoded protein is CASRLPGTSGRAENTGELFF.

The V call is TRBV30, the J call TRBJ2-7; 8 bases align to TRBD1. The junction had 6 bases not matched to a gene; V was cut back by 3 bases and J by 2 bases. This CDR3 comprises 14 residues. Germline V gene sequence: CDR1 GTSNPN, CDR2 SVGIG (reference sequence). CDR3 bases: TGTGCCTGGAGGGGGACGACAGGGGCCTACGAGCAGTACTTC. This encodes CAWRGTTGAYEQYF. Full variable domain (missing parts from reference TRBV30 and TRBJ2-7): SQTIHQWPATLVQPVGSPLSLECTVEGTSNPNLYWYRQAAGRGLQLLFYSVGIGQISSEVPQNLSASRPQDRQFILSSKKLLLSDSGFYLCAWRGTTGAYEQYFGPGTRLTVT.

The chain couples TRBV4-1 to TRBJ2-3; 10 positions match TRBD2. This CDR3 has 16 amino acids. Germline V CDR1 and CDR2: MGHRA, YSYEKL. After removal of 3 bases from V and 7 bases from J, the junction contained 10 bases not matched to a gene. The CDR3 reads CASSQQLAGGTNTQYF. The CDR3 DNA sequence: TGCGCCAGCAGCCAGCAATTAGCGGGAGGAACAAATACGCAGTATTTT.

The chain joins TRBV5-1 to TRBJ2-7; 9 nucleotides line up with TRBD1. The CDR3 extends over 14 amino acids. Germline CDR1 reads SGHRS; CDR2 reads YFSETQ. V trimming: 0 bases; J trimming: 5 bases; junction bases outside the gene matches: 3. The CDR3, as DNA: TGCGCCAGCAGCTTGGGGGACAGGGCCCACGAGCAGTACTTC. Residues: CASSLGDRAHEQYF. The whole variable domain, remainder taken from reference TRBV5-1 and TRBJ2-7, is KAGVTQTPRYLIKTRGQQVTLSCSPISGHRSVSWYQQTPGQGLQFLFEYFSETQRNKGNFPGRFSGRQFSNSRSEMNVSTLELGDSALYLCASSLGDRAHEQYFGPGTRLTVT.

The chain links TRBV15 to TRBJ2-7; TRBD1 might be the D (6 bases). Germline V gene data show CDR1 as LNHNV and CDR2 as YYDKDF (reference sequence). Trimming took 0 bases from V and 4 from J, leaving 13 bases between them. The CDR3 is made up of 15 amino acids. The CDR3 sequence: CATSRESGHPYEQYF. CDR3 nucleotides: TGTGCCACCAGCAGAGAGTCGGGACACCCTTACGAGCAGTACTTC.

V is TRBV28 and J is TRBJ2-1; tentative D call: TRBD2 (5 bases). CDR3 length: 15 residues. The germline CDR1 and CDR2 sequences are MDHEN and SYDVKM. V gave up 6 bases and J gave up 0 bases, with 12 bases separating them. The CDR3 is CASSPLEGSYNEQFF. The CDR3 DNA is TGTGCCAGCAGCCCCCTCGAGGGCTCCTACAATGAGCAGTTCTTC.

This clone was counted once. The chain carries TRBV28 and TRBJ2-7, with TRBD2 as a possible D gene (7 bases). From germline, CDR1 is MDHEN and CDR2 SYDVKM. The CDR3 is made up of 15 amino acids. V was pared by 3 bases and J by 5 bases, with 17 bases between. Written as DNA, the CDR3 is TGTGCCAGCAGTTTGGGAGGGGGAAGGGTCCACGAGCAGTACTTC. Translating gives CASSLGGGRVHEQYF.

The gene calls are TRBV5-1 and TRBJ1-1; possible D gene TRBD1, 6 bases. CDR3 length: 12 residues. Germline V gene sequence: CDR1 SGHRS, CDR2 YFSETQ. Deletions cut 7 bases from V and 4 bases from J, with 11 bases between. In DNA, the CDR3 is TGCGCCAGCGGGTTAGGGGGCACTGAAGCTTTCTTT. Translated, it gives CASGLGGTEAFF.